These 3 T cell receptor beta chains were all obtained from the same sample, sequenced in a study of patients and donors after allogeneic stem cell transplantation. Via MiXCR, TCRdb re-called the RT-PCR reads, giving one row per CDR3 protein. Of approximately 410,000 distinct CDR3 sequences listed, under 20% are singletons. Source material: blood, either unsorted or a sorted T cell fraction (not recorded which). The receptors shown here come from a human donor who was either an allogeneic HSCT recipient or a stem cell or donor lymphocyte infusion donor (not recorded which). It is not recorded whose cells these are; they may come from a transplant donor.

This clonotype has only a few counts. The chain links TRBV12-3 or TRBV12-4 to TRBJ1-1; a weak D match, TRBD1 (5 bases). V lost 9 bases and J lost 1, with 9 bases in between. The CDR3 sequence is 12 residues long. The CDR3 DNA reads TGTGCCAGACTTGGGGCGAACACTGAAGCTTTCTTT. It translates to CARLGANTEAFF.

This clonotype was seen a few times. The genes are TRBV5-8 and TRBJ1-1; unclear D gene. Germline V gives CDR1 SGHTS, CDR2 YDEGEE. This CDR3 has 15 amino acids. Trimming pared 1 base from V and 0 bases from J, leaving 10 bases between. In DNA form, the CDR3 reads TGTGCCAGCAGCTTGAGGCGGATCATGAACACTGAAGCTTTCTTT. As protein: CASSLRRIMNTEAFF.

In DNA form, the CDR3 reads TGCGCCAGCAGCTTCCAACTAGCGGCCCTCTCCTACGAGCAGTACTTC. This gives the protein CASSFQLAALSYEQYF. This chain links TRBV5-1 with TRBJ2-7, with TRBD2 matching 8 bases. The CDR3 is made up of 16 amino acids. J gave up 0 bases and V 2 bases, and 7 bases lay outside the gene matches. Germline CDR1 reads SGHRS; CDR2 reads YFSETQ.